What follows is one TCR beta chain and its context. Its cognate antigen is unknown. This CDR3 spans 17 amino acids. Germline V lookup: CDR1 LGHNA, CDR2 YNFKEQ. The V and J ends lost 0 bases and 9 bases, in that order; junction bases with no gene match: 12. The data derive from a study of shared clonotypes between healthy human individuals. General observations from the study: Several donors held about 5% of naive CD4 clonotypes in common.

Over several immunoSEQ plates, each subset's genomic DNA was distributed in even portions. The data were produced by immunoSEQ multiplex PCR, yet TCRdb's version contains in-frame clones alone and is incomplete. Seen here are roughly 500,000 clones, 90% to 96% observed once, and the top ten hold roughly 0.06%. Specimen: naive CD4+ T cells sorted from blood. Described subset: CD45RA+ positively selected. This chain uses TRBV4-2 with TRBJ2-1; 9 positions match TRBD2. The source of this sequence is a young woman in good health. CDR3 in amino acids: CASSQEYTGGRAFEQFF. The CDR3 DNA sequence: TGTGCCAGCAGCCAAGAATATACGGGCGGGAGGGCCTTTGAGCAGTTCTTC.